The clone carrying this TCR beta chain was seen more than once but under ten times. Antigen unknown. These data belong to a study of beta chain features in type 1 diabetes. Findings and caveats of the study: Moderate but significant shortening of TCRB CDR3s was recorded in all four CD4+ subsets from Type 1 diabetes patients.

cDNA synthesis used the whole RNA isolate, giving expressed TCRB sequences. Clones were sequenced by immunoSEQ multiplex PCR, and TCRdb holds only the in-frame ones, with some missing. In the table there are some 640,000 clones, over 11% of which are singletons. The CDR3 has 14 residues. V was pared by 4 bases and J by 5 bases, with 8 bases of the junction left unmatched. Germline lookup yields CDR1 SQVTM and CDR2 ANQGSEA. The receptor was derived from a man aged 18 to 29 with type 1 diabetes. The chain has TRBV29-1 and TRBJ2-1; 7 nucleotides line up with TRBD2. Sequencing was done on a sample of naive CD4+ T cells from blood. The CDR3 loop is CSVVGRGWDNEQFF. The CDR3 DNA reads as TGCAGCGTTGTTGGGAGGGGTTGGGACAATGAGCAGTTCTTC.